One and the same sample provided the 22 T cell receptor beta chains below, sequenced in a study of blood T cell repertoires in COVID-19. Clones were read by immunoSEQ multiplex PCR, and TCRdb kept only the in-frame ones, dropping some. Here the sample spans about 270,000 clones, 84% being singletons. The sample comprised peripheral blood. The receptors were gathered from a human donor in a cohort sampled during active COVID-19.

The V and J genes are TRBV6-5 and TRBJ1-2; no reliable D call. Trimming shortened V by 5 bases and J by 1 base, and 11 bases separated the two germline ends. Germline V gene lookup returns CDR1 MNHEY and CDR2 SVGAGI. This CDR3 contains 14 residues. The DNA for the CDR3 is TGTGCCAGCAGTCCCCGGGGTCGTAACTATGGCTACACCTTC. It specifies CASSPRGRNYGYTF.

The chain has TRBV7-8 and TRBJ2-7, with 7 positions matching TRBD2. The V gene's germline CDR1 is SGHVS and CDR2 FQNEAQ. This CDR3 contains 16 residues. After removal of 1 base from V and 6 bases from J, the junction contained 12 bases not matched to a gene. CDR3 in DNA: TGTGCCAGCAGCTTAGGTCATCTAGCGGCAAAGGGCGAGCAGTACTTC. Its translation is CASSLGHLAAKGEQYF.

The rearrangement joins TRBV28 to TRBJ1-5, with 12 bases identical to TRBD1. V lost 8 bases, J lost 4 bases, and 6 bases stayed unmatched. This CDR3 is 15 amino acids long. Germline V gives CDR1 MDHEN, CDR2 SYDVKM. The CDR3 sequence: CASRGQGARNQPQHF. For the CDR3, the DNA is TGTGCCAGCCGGGGACAGGGGGCGCGAAATCAGCCCCAGCATTTT.

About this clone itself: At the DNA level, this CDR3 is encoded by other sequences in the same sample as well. The CDR3 DNA is TGCGCCAGCAGCTTGGGAGGGAACTATGGCTACACCTTC. Encoded protein: CASSLGGNYGYTF. The rearrangement links TRBV5-1 to TRBJ1-2; no reliable D call. V lost 0 bases, J lost 2 bases, and 5 bases lay in between. Germline CDR1 SGHRS, CDR2 YFSETQ. The CDR3 totals 13 residues.

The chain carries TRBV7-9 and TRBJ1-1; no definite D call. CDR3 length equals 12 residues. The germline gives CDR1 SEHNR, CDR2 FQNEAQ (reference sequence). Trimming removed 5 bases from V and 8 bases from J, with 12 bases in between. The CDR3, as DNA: TGTGCCAGCAGCCCGGACGCGGGAGAAGCTTTCTTT. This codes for CASSPDAGEAFF.

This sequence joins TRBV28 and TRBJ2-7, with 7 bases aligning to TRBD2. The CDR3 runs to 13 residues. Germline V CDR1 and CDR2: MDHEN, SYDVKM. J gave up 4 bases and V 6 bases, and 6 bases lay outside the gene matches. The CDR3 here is CASSRGVGYEQYF. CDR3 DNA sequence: TGTGCCAGCAGCCGGGGGGTGGGATACGAGCAGTACTTC. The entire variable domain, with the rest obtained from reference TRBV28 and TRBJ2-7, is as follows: DVKVTQSSRYLVKRTGEKVFLECVQDMDHENMFWYRQDPGLGLRLIYFSYDVKMKEKGDIPEGYSVSREKKERFSLILESASTNQTSMYLCASSRGVGYEQYFGPGTRLTVT.

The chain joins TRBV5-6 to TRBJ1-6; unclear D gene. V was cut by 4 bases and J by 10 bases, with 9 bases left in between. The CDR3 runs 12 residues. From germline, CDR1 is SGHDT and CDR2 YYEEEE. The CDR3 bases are TGTGCCAGCAGCGGCAGAGGATCACCCCTCCACTTT. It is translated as CASSGRGSPLHF.

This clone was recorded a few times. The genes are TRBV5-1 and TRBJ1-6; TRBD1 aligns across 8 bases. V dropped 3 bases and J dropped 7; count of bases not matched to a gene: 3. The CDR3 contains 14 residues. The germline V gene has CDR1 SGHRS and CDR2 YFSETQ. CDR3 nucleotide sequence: TGCGCCAGCAGCTCAGGGGGCGCAAATTCACCCCTCCACTTT. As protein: CASSSGGANSPLHF.

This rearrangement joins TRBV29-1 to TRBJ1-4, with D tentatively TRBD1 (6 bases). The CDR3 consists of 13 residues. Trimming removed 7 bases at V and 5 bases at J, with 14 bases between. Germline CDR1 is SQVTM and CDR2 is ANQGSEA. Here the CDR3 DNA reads TGCAGCGGTCAGGGGCAGGGAAATGAAAAACTGTTTTTT. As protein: CSGQGQGNEKLFF.

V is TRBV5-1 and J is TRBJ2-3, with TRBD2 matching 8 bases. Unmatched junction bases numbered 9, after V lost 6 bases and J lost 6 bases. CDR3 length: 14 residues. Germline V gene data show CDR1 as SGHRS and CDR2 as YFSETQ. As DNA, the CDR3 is TGCGCCAGCACCCCGGGACTAGTTTTCGATACGCAGTATTTT. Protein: CASTPGLVFDTQYF.

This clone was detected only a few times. The CDR3 reads CSVGKSLATDTQYF. CDR3 in DNA: TGCAGCGTTGGAAAATCGCTAGCTACAGATACGCAGTATTTT. J is TRBJ2-3 and V is TRBV29-1, with D possibly matching TRBD2 (5 bases). This CDR3 spans 14 amino acids. The germline CDR1 and CDR2 sequences are SQVTM and ANQGSEA. The V gene lost 4 bases and the J gene lost 3 bases, with 14 bases spanning the gap.

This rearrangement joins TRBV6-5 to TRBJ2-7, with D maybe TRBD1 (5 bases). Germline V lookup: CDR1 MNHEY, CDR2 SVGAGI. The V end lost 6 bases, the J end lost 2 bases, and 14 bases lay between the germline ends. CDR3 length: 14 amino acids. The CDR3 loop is CASRSPGWTYEQYF. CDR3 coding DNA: TGTGCCAGCAGGTCCCCAGGGTGGACCTACGAGCAGTACTTC.

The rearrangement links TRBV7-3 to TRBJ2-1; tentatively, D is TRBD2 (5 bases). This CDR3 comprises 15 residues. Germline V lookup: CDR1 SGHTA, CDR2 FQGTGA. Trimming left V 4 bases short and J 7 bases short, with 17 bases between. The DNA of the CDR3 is TGTGCCAGCAGCTGGACTCCCCAGGCAACTAATGAGCAGTTCTTC. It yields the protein CASSWTPQATNEQFF.

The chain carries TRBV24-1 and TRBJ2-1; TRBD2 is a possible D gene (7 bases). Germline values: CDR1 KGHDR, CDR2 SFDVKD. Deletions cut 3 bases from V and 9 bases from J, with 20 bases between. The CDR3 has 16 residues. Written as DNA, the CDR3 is TGTGCCACCAGTGATCCCACGGAGGGGGGGATGGGTGAGCAGTTCTTC. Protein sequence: CATSDPTEGGMGEQFF.

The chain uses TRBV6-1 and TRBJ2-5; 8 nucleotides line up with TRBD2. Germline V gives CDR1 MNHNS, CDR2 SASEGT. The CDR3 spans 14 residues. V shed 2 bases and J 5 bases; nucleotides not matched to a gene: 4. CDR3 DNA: TGTGCCAGCAGTGAAAGGACTAGCTATGAGACCCAGTACTTC. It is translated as CASSERTSYETQYF.

Here the CDR3 DNA reads TGTGCCAGCAGCGTAACGGGGGTTGGTACCGGGGAGCTGTTTTTT. Its translation is CASSVTGVGTGELFF. The chain couples TRBV9 to TRBJ2-2, with D perhaps TRBD2 (6 bases). Per germline, CDR1 SGDLS and CDR2 YYNGEE. The CDR3 has 15 residues. V lost 1 base and J lost 5, with 12 bases in between.

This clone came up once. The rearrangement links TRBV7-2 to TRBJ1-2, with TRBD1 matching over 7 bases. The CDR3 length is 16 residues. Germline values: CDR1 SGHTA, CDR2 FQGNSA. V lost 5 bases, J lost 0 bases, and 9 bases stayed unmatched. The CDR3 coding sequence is TGTGCCAGCAGCCGTGTTACCGGGACAGCTAACTATGGCTACACCTTC. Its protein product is CASSRVTGTANYGYTF.

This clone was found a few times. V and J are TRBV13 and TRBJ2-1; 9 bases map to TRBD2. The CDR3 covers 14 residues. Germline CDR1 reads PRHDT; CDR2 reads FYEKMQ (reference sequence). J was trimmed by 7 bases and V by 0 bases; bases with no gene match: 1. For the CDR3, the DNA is TGTGCCAGCAGCTTAGGCCTAGCGGGGAATGAGCAGTTCTTC. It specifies CASSLGLAGNEQFF. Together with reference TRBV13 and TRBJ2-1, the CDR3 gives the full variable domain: AAGVIQSPRHLIKEKRETATLKCYPIPRHDTVYWYQQGPGQDPQFLISFYEKMQSDKGSIPDRFSAQQFSDYHSELNMSSLELGDSALYFCASSLGLAGNEQFFGPGTRLTVL.

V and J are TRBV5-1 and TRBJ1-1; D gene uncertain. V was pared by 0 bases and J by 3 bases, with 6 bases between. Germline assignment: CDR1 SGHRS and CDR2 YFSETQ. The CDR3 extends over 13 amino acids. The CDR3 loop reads CASSLAEDTEAFF. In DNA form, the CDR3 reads TGCGCCAGCAGCTTGGCAGAAGACACTGAAGCTTTCTTT.

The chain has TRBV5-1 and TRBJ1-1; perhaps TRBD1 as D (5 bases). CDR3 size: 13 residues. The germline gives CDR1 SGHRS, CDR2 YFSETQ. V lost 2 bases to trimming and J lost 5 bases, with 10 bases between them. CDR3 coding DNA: TGCGCCAGCAGCTTCCGGACAACTACTGAAGCTTTCTTT. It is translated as CASSFRTTTEAFF.

CDR3 in amino acids: CASSHTDNSPLHF. The CDR3 DNA is TGCGCCAGCAGCCACACAGATAATTCACCCCTCCACTTT. The V gene is TRBV4-1, the J gene TRBJ1-6; D not certain. The CDR3 is 13 amino acids. Germline lookup yields CDR1 MGHRA and CDR2 YSYEKL. Trimming stripped 3 bases from V and 5 bases from J, with 5 bases between.

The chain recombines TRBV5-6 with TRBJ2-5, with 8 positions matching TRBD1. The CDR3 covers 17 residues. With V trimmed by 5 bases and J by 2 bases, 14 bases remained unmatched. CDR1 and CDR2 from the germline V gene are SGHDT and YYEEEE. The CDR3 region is CASSIGPPTGGQETQYF. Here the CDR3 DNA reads TGTGCCAGCAGTATTGGCCCCCCCACAGGGGGACAAGAGACCCAGTACTTC. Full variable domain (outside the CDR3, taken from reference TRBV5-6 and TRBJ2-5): DAGVTQSPTHLIKTRGQQVTLRCSPKSGHDTVSWYQQALGQGPQFIFQYYEEEERQRGNFPDRFSGHQFPNYSSELNVNALLLGDSALYLCASSIGPPTGGQETQYFGPGTRLLVL.